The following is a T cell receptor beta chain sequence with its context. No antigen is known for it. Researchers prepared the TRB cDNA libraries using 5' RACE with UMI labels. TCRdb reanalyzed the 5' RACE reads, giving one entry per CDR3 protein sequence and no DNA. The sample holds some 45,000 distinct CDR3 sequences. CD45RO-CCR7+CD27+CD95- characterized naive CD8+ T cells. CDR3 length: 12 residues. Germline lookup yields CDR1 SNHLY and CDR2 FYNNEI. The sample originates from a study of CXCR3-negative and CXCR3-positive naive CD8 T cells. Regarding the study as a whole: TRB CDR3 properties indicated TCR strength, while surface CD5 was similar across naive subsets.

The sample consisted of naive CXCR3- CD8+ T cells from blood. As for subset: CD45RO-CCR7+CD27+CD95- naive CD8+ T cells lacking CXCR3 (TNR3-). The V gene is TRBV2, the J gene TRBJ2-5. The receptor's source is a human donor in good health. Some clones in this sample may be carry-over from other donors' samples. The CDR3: CASISSLETQYF.